The 21 T cell receptor beta chains below come from one sample, sequenced in a study of blood T cell repertoires in COVID-19. Only in-frame clones appear in the TCRdb table, and some are missing; sequencing was by immunoSEQ multiplex PCR. This sample has 150,000 to 200,000 clones, with 80% to 90% found just once. Sequenced sample: peripheral blood. The receptors come from a man aged 35 to 55 who had recovered from COVID-19.

The chain carries TRBV4-3 and TRBJ1-6; 7 bases line up with TRBD1. Looked up from germline, CDR1 is LGHNA and CDR2 is YSLEER. Trimming removed 11 bases from V and 4 bases from J; junction bases left unmatched: 5. This CDR3 is built from 13 residues. In DNA, the CDR3 is TGCGCCTCGGGGACAGAATATAATTCACCCCTCCACTTT. Protein sequence: CASGTEYNSPLHF.

J is TRBJ1-4 and V is TRBV7-9; D ambiguous. The germline V gene encodes CDR1 SEHNR and CDR2 FQNEAQ (reference sequence). Trimming removed 1 base from V and 8 bases from J, with 14 bases in between. The CDR3 runs to 15 residues. CDR3 sequence reads: CASSLVQAREEKLFF. The CDR3 DNA is TGTGCCAGCAGCTTAGTGCAGGCGAGAGAGGAAAAACTGTTTTTT. Full variable domain (rest looked up from reference TRBV7-9 and TRBJ1-4): DTGVSQNPRHKITKRGQNVTFRCDPISEHNRLYWYRQTLGQGPEFLTYFQNEAQLEKSRLLSDRFSAERPKGSFSTLEIQRTEQGDSAMYLCASSLVQAREEKLFFGSGTQLSVL.

In this sample, this clone turned up once. This rearrangement joins TRBV20-1 to TRBJ1-1, with 8 bases that match TRBD1. The CDR3 is 14 residues long. J gave up 3 bases and V 4 bases, and 7 bases lay outside the gene matches. In germline, CDR1 is DFQATT, CDR2 SNEGSKA (reference sequence). CDR3 coding DNA: TGCAGTGCTATTGACAGGGGTCCGGACACTGAAGCTTTCTTT. This codes for CSAIDRGPDTEAFF.

Here the CDR3 DNA reads TGTGCCAGCAGTTACGGGAGGAATCAAGAGACCCAGTACTTC. This sequence encodes CASSYGRNQETQYF. The chain joins TRBV6-5 to TRBJ2-5, with D maybe TRBD2 (6 bases). Germline CDR1 is MNHEY and CDR2 is SVGAGI. V lost 2 bases and J 2 bases, leaving 9 bases between the germline ends. This CDR3 contains 14 residues.

The chain uses TRBV27 and TRBJ2-7, with TRBD1 identical over 10 bases. Unmatched junction bases numbered 4, after V lost 4 bases and J lost 1 base. CDR3 length: 15 amino acids. CDR1 MNHEY and CDR2 SMNVEV come from the germline V gene (reference sequence). The DNA for the CDR3 is TGTGCCAGCAGTTCGTGGACAGGGGGGTCCTACGAGCAGTACTTC. This sequence encodes CASSSWTGGSYEQYF.

The rearrangement links TRBV19 to TRBJ2-7; 7 bases align to TRBD1. V dropped 5 bases and J dropped 2; count of bases not matched to a gene: 3. The CDR3 has 13 amino acids. Germline V gene sequence: CDR1 LNHDA, CDR2 SQIVND (reference sequence). The DNA of the CDR3 is TGTGCCAGTAGTCCAACAGGGGCCTACGAGCAGTACTTC. This encodes CASSPTGAYEQYF.

The chain uses TRBV7-2 and TRBJ2-7; tentative D call: TRBD2 (5 bases). From germline, CDR1 is SGHTA and CDR2 FQGNSA. Trimming stripped 1 base from V and 2 bases from J, with 9 bases between. The CDR3 runs 14 residues. The CDR3 nucleotides are TGTGCCAGCAGCTTAGTCGGAGGAACCTACGAGCAGTACTTC. Translation: CASSLVGGTYEQYF.

The chain carries TRBV28 and TRBJ2-2; 12 bases fit TRBD2. The CDR3 is made up of 14 amino acids. Germline trimming cut 8 bases from V and 6 bases from J; bases unmatched to any gene: 4. CDR1 and CDR2 (germline): MDHEN, SYDVKM. The CDR3, as DNA: TGTGCCAGCCTAGCGGGAGGGCCTTCCGGGGAGCTGTTTTTT. It specifies CASLAGGPSGELFF.

The chain couples TRBV7-2 to TRBJ2-5, with 11 bases aligning to TRBD1. This CDR3 has 15 residues. Per the germline V gene, CDR1 is SGHTA and CDR2 is FQGNSA. V dropped 5 bases and J dropped 5; count of bases not matched to a gene: 7. Here the CDR3 reads CASSTGQGAHETQYF. DNA for the CDR3: TGTGCCAGCAGCACCGGACAGGGGGCGCATGAGACCCAGTACTTC.

V gene TRBV19 combines with J gene TRBJ2-1; D is ambiguous. CDR1 and CDR2 (germline): LNHDA, SQIVND (reference sequence). This CDR3 contains 13 residues. Trimming shortened V by 2 bases and J by 6 bases, and 8 bases separated the two germline ends. The CDR3 reads CASSISRINEQFF. In DNA form, the CDR3 reads TGTGCCAGTAGTATATCGCGAATCAATGAGCAGTTCTTC.

V gene TRBV10-3 combines with J gene TRBJ1-6; 7 bases match TRBD1. Germline CDR1 reads ENHRY; CDR2 reads SYGVKD. J was trimmed by 5 bases and V by 5 bases; bases with no gene match: 3. This CDR3 spans 14 amino acids. CDR3 DNA: TGTGCCATCAGTATAGGACAGGATAATTCACCCCTCCACTTT. Amino acids: CAISIGQDNSPLHF.

V is TRBV7-8 and J is TRBJ2-7, with D maybe TRBD1 (7 bases). Germline values: CDR1 SGHVS, CDR2 FQNEAQ. V shed 7 bases and J shed 1 base, with 23 bases lying between them. This CDR3 has 17 amino acids. The CDR3 spells CASKLQGGDSASYEQYF. CDR3 bases: TGTGCCAGCAAACTCCAGGGCGGGGACAGTGCGTCCTACGAGCAGTACTTC.

This clone was seen just once. V usage is TRBV29-1 and J usage is TRBJ2-5, with 11 bases identical to TRBD1. V lost 7 bases and J lost 1; bases outside the gene matches: 5. CDR3 length equals 14 residues. The V gene's germline CDR1 is SQVTM and CDR2 ANQGSEA. CDR3 DNA sequence: TGCAGCGCTCGGGACAGGGGGACCCAAGAGACCCAGTACTTC. It yields the protein CSARDRGTQETQYF. Full variable domain (remainder filled in from reference TRBV29-1 and TRBJ2-5): SAVISQKPSRDICQRGTSLTIQCQVDSQVTMMFWYRQQPGQSLTLIATANQGSEATYESGFVIDKFPISRPNLTFSTLTVSNMSPEDSSIYLCSARDRGTQETQYFGPGTRLLVL.

In this sample, this clone turned up a few times. The gene calls are TRBV6-1 and TRBJ1-4; D unclear. Germline V gene sequence: CDR1 MNHNS, CDR2 SASEGT. Trimming shortened V by 3 bases and J by 7 bases, and 15 bases separated the two germline ends. The CDR3 has 15 amino acids. CDR3 amino acids: CASSDGFVSAEKLFF. Here the CDR3 DNA reads TGTGCCAGCAGTGACGGGTTCGTGAGCGCTGAAAAACTGTTTTTT.

The chain couples TRBV4-3 to TRBJ2-7; 7 bases fit TRBD1. The CDR3 is made up of 15 amino acids. The germline V gene encodes CDR1 LGHNA and CDR2 YSLEER. With 4 bases clipped from V and 3 bases from J, the junction kept 9 bases outside the gene matches. The CDR3 nucleotides are TGCGCCAGCAGCCTCTACAGGGGCCTTGGCTACGAGCAGTACTTC. This gives the protein CASSLYRGLGYEQYF.

The V and J genes are TRBV7-2 and TRBJ1-4, with TRBD1 matching over 8 bases. CDR3 length equals 18 residues. Trimming removed 0 bases from V and 4 bases from J; junction bases left unmatched: 10. Germline V lookup: CDR1 SGHTA, CDR2 FQGNSA. CDR3 coding DNA: TGTGCCAGCAGCTTAGCGCCCCCAGGGGGCTCTCTTAATGAAAAACTGTTTTTT. Its protein is CASSLAPPGGSLNEKLFF. Combining the CDR3 with reference TRBV7-2 and TRBJ1-4 gives the whole variable domain GAGVSQSPSNKVTEKGKDVELRCDPISGHTALYWYRQSLGQGLEFLIYFQGNSAPDKSGLPSDRFSAERTGGSVSTLTIQRTQQEDSAVYLCASSLAPPGGSLNEKLFFGSGTQLSVL.

This chain uses TRBV25-1 with TRBJ1-5; 7 nucleotides align to TRBD1. The V gene's germline CDR1 is MGHDK and CDR2 SYGVNS. Trimming at V came to 3 bases and at J to 6 bases, leaving 5 bases not matched to a gene. This CDR3 is 14 amino acids long. Written as DNA, the CDR3 is TGTGCCAGCAGTGAGGCAGGGGGAAGTCAGCCCCAGCATTTT. This translates into CASSEAGGSQPQHF.

The chain has TRBV29-1 and TRBJ1-2; D uncertain. Germline CDR1 reads SQVTM; CDR2 reads ANQGSEA. The CDR3 contains 15 residues. Trimming stripped 3 bases from V and 4 bases from J, with 18 bases between. CDR3 nucleotide sequence: TGCAGCGTTGATGTTCTGGGCGAAGCATTCTATGGCTACACCTTC. This sequence encodes CSVDVLGEAFYGYTF. Complete variable domain (other parts from reference TRBV29-1 and TRBJ1-2): SAVISQKPSRDICQRGTSLTIQCQVDSQVTMMFWYRQQPGQSLTLIATANQGSEATYESGFVIDKFPISRPNLTFSTLTVSNMSPEDSSIYLCSVDVLGEAFYGYTFGSGTRLTVV.

In this sample, this clone turned up once. This sequence joins TRBV7-2 and TRBJ2-7; 7 nucleotides align to TRBD2. Per germline, CDR1 SGHTA and CDR2 FQGNSA. Unmatched junction bases numbered 4, after V lost 2 bases and J lost 3 bases. The CDR3 is 14 amino acids. The CDR3 here is CASSLLAVDYEQYF. CDR3 coding DNA: TGTGCCAGCAGCTTACTAGCGGTCGACTACGAGCAGTACTTC.

The chain combines TRBV19 with TRBJ2-7; tentatively, D is TRBD2 (5 bases). The CDR3 totals 14 residues. The V gene's germline CDR1 is LNHDA and CDR2 SQIVND (reference sequence). V shed 3 bases and J shed 0 bases, with 9 bases lying between them. Here the CDR3 DNA reads TGTGCCAGTAGTATCCTGGGGAGCTCCTACGAGCAGTACTTC. This translates into CASSILGSSYEQYF.

The chain has TRBV16 and TRBJ2-1; no reliable D call. The V gene's germline CDR1 is KGHSY and CDR2 FQNENV. CDR3 length: 13 residues. Trimming left V 2 bases short and J 4 bases short, with 6 bases between. This CDR3 is CASSQMTYNEQFF. The CDR3 region has the DNA TGTGCCAGCAGCCAAATGACTTACAATGAGCAGTTCTTC.